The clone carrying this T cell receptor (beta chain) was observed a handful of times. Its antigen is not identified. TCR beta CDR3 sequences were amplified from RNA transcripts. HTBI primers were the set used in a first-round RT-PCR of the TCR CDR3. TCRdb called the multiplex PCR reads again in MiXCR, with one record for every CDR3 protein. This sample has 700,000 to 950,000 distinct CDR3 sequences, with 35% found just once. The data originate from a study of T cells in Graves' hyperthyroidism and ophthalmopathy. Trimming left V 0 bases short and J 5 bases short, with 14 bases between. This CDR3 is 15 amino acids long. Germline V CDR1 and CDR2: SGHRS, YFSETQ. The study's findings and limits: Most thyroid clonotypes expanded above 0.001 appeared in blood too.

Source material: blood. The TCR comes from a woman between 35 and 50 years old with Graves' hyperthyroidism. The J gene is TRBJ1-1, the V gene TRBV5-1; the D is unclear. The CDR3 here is CASSLAGERGTEAFF. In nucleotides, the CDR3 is TGCGCCAGCAGCTTGGCCGGGGAAAGAGGAACTGAAGCTTTCTTT.